The T cell receptor (beta chain) described here comes from a study of T cell responses to AZD1222 COVID-19 vaccine. Study-wide results and limits: The number of AZD1222 recipients seropositive at baseline was only 6 or 7. In a largely white British group with more females than males, clonal diversity was possibly underestimated. The breadth and depth of Spike-specific TCRs increased once two AZD1222 doses had been given.

Clones were sequenced by immunoSEQ multiplex PCR, and TCRdb holds only the in-frame ones, with some missing. The repertoire includes 95,000 to 150,000 clones, roughly nine tenths of them detected once, and approximately 1.7% sits in the top ten. A word on this clone: Its antigen is unidentified.

Trimming removed 5 bases at V and 0 bases at J, with 11 bases between. CDR1 is LNHDA and CDR2 is SQIVND in the germline V gene (reference sequence). The CDR3 is 15 amino acids. The clonotype comes from an adult in good health. The chain has TRBV19 and TRBJ1-5; D call uncertain. The material was peripheral blood, obtained on day 0 of AZD1222 vaccination. This CDR3 reads CASSVGAYSNQPQHF. CDR3 coding DNA: TGTGCCAGTAGTGTGGGAGCTTATAGCAATCAGCCCCAGCATTTT.